Presented here are 8 T cell receptor beta chains from one specimen sequenced in a study of T cells in narcolepsy. Sequenced by immunoSEQ multiplex PCR; TCRdb stores in-frame clones only, minus some. Of 25,000 to 35,000 clones listed, 75% to 85% were seen once; the top ten hold under 1.2%. The sample was CD45RA- memory CD4+ T cells from PBMCs. These receptors were collected from a human donor with narcolepsy.

Concerning this clone itself: Within the sample, other DNA sequences also encode this same CDR3. This chain connects TRBV18 to TRBJ1-5; 7 positions match TRBD1. The germline gives CDR1 KGHSH, CDR2 LQKENI. V was clipped by 5 bases and J by 4 bases; unmatched bases: 2. This CDR3 region has 13 residues. CDR3 bases: TGTGCCAGCTCAGGGGACAGTAATCAGCCCCAGCATTTT. As protein: CASSGDSNQPQHF.

V usage is TRBV14 and J usage is TRBJ2-3; no firm D call. The CDR3 sequence is 12 residues long. V was pared by 5 bases and J by 4 bases, with 7 bases between. CDR1 and CDR2 from the germline V gene are SGHDN and FVKESK. CDR3: CASSSVADTQYF. The CDR3 DNA reads as TGTGCCAGCAGCTCAGTAGCAGATACGCAGTATTTT.

This clone was detected only a few times. The chain joins TRBV18 to TRBJ1-1; tentative D call: TRBD1 (5 bases). The CDR3 spans 13 residues. V gave up 5 bases and J gave up 3 bases, with 10 bases separating them. CDR1 is KGHSH and CDR2 is LQKENI in the germline V gene. The CDR3: CASSSRGDTEAFF. CDR3 nucleotide sequence: TGTGCCAGCTCATCAAGGGGTGACACTGAAGCTTTCTTT.

The rearrangement joins TRBV28 to TRBJ2-7; 7 bases are a match to TRBD2. After removal of 1 base from V and 2 bases from J, the junction contained 5 bases not matched to a gene. The germline V gene encodes CDR1 MDHEN and CDR2 SYDVKM. This CDR3 has 15 residues. In DNA form, the CDR3 reads TGTGCCAGCAGTTTATCCGGGAGGACCCCCTACGAGCAGTACTTC. Protein sequence: CASSLSGRTPYEQYF.

The rearrangement joins TRBV20-1 to TRBJ2-1; D is undetermined. The CDR3 spans 11 residues. V was pared by 6 bases and J by 5 bases, with 8 bases between. CDR1 and CDR2 from the germline V gene are DFQATT and SNEGSKA (reference sequence). CDR3 nucleotide sequence: TGCAGTGCCCCTGACCACAATGAGCAGTTCTTC. Its translation: CSAPDHNEQFF.

The V gene is TRBV12-5, the J gene TRBJ1-4; D uncertain. This CDR3 region has 14 residues. Germline CDR1 is LGHNT and CDR2 is FRNRAP. Deletions cut 4 bases from V and 4 bases from J, with 10 bases between. The CDR3: CASGSGSNNEKLFF. The CDR3 DNA sequence: TGTGCTAGTGGTTCCGGGAGTAATAATGAAAAACTGTTTTTT.

The V and J genes are TRBV28 and TRBJ2-2; 11 bases align to TRBD2. With 5 bases clipped from V and 8 bases from J, the junction kept 10 bases outside the gene matches. The CDR3 length is 16 residues. CDR1 is MDHEN, CDR2 SYDVKM, per germline. CDR3 region: CASSLSGRAFPGELFF. CDR3 DNA: TGTGCCAGCAGTCTTAGCGGGAGGGCATTTCCGGGGGAGCTGTTTTTT.

The chain joins TRBV4-3 to TRBJ2-7, with a tentative D call TRBD2 (5 bases). The CDR3 contains 12 residues. CDR1 is LGHNA and CDR2 is YSLEER in the germline V gene. V dropped 5 bases and J dropped 6 bases, with 11 bases sitting between them. The CDR3, as DNA: TGCGCCAGCAGCTCCACCAGCGGCGAGCAGTACTTC. Translating it yields CASSSTSGEQYF.